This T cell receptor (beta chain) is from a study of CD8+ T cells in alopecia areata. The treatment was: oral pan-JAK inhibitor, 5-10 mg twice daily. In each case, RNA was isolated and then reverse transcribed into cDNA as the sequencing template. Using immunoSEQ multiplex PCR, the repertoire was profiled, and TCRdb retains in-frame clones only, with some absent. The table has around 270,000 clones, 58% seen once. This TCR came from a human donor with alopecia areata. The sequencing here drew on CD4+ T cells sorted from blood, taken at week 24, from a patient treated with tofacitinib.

The CDR3: CSVGGGLEQETQYF. CDR3 nucleotides: TGCAGCGTTGGAGGAGGGTTGGAACAAGAGACCCAGTACTTC. The chain recombines TRBV29-1 with TRBJ2-5, with TRBD2 as a possible D gene (6 bases). V was pared by 4 bases and J by 2 bases, with 14 bases between. Germline V gene sequence: CDR1 SQVTM, CDR2 ANQGSEA. CDR3 length equals 14 residues.